The rows below give T cell receptor beta chains drawn from one sample of a study of blood T cell repertoires in COVID-19. The data were produced by immunoSEQ multiplex PCR, yet TCRdb's version contains in-frame clones alone and is incomplete. The sample yields 210,000 or so clones, about 85% seen once. Sequenced: PBMCs or T cells enriched from blood (not recorded which). The receptors here all came from a man in his thirties or forties who had recovered from COVID-19. Each CDR3 is given with its conserved first and last residue. The order of the fields is V gene, clone size, D gene, J gene, CDR3 protein, CDR3 DNA. The D gene is left open where the match is weak. The size entry is marked missing in some rows and otherwise reads once, few, many or a size class.

V: TRBV9
size: few
D: NA
J: TRBJ1-1
CDR3: CASSGQGVTEAFF
DNA: TGTGCCAGCAGCGGCCAGGGTGTAACTGAAGCTTTCTTT

V: TRBV7-9
size: few
D: TRBD1
J: TRBJ1-6
CDR3: CASSEHRGKDSPLHF
DNA: TGTGCCAGCAGCGAGCACAGGGGCAAAGATTCACCCCTCCACTTT

V: TRBV19
size: NA
D: NA
J: TRBJ2-2
CDR3: CASKYTGGATGELFF
DNA: TGTGCCAGTAAATACACCGGGGGAGCCACCGGGGAGCTGTTTTTT

V: TRBV13
size: NA
D: NA
J: TRBJ2-3
CDR3: CASSLPLTTDTQYF
DNA: TGTGCCAGCAGCTTACCCCTAACCACAGATACGCAGTATTTT

V: TRBV10-2
size: NA
D: NA
J: TRBJ2-3
CDR3: CASSESWGLNTDTQYF
DNA: TGCGCCAGCAGTGAGTCGTGGGGACTGAACACAGATACGCAGTATTTT

V: TRBV7-9
size: NA
D: NA
J: TRBJ1-3
CDR3: CASSLSYSGNTIYF
DNA: TGTGCCAGCAGCTTATCTTACTCTGGAAACACCATATATTTT

V: TRBV9
size: NA
D: TRBD1
J: TRBJ1-2
CDR3: CASSVAAGGIYGYTF
DNA: TGTGCCAGCAGCGTAGCGGCAGGGGGCATCTATGGCTACACCTTC

V: TRBV5-1
size: NA
D: NA
J: TRBJ1-3
CDR3: CASSEISSGNTIYF
DNA: TGCGCCAGCAGCGAGATTTCTTCCGGAAACACCATATATTTT

V: TRBV4-2
size: NA
D: TRBD2
J: TRBJ2-7
CDR3: CASSQDFPAGVYEQYF
DNA: TGTGCCAGCAGCCAAGATTTCCCAGCGGGGGTGTACGAGCAGTACTTC

V: TRBV18
size: few
D: TRBD1
J: TRBJ1-1
CDR3: CASSLRDRGTGLNLAFF
DNA: TGTGCCAGCTCACTCAGGGACAGGGGAACGGGCCTAAACTTGGCTTTCTTT

V: TRBV27
size: NA
D: NA
J: TRBJ2-3
CDR3: CASVSRRGYTDTQYF
DNA: TGTGCCAGCGTGTCGCGAAGGGGGTACACAGATACGCAGTATTTT

V: TRBV18
size: NA
D: TRBD1
J: TRBJ2-7
CDR3: CASSPTGQLYEQYF
DNA: TGTGCCAGCTCGCCTACGGGACAGCTCTACGAGCAGTACTTC

V: TRBV29-1
size: NA
D: NA
J: TRBJ2-2
CDR3: CSVEVWSVGQPEPTGELFF
DNA: TGCAGCGTTGAAGTGTGGTCTGTGGGGCAGCCTGAGCCAACCGGGGAGCTGTTTTTT

V: TRBV11-2
size: NA
D: TRBD1
J: TRBJ1-2
CDR3: CASSLLDRTYGYTF
DNA: TGTGCCAGCAGCTTATTGGACAGGACTTATGGCTACACCTTC

V: TRBV5-1
size: NA
D: TRBD1
J: TRBJ1-2
CDR3: CASSMEYRGLEGYTF
DNA: TGCGCCAGCAGCATGGAATACAGGGGTTTGGAGGGCTACACCTTC

V: TRBV5-5
size: NA
D: NA
J: TRBJ1-2
CDR3: CASSSPLTGFWGYTF
DNA: TGTGCCAGCAGCTCACCCCTGACAGGTTTCTGGGGCTACACCTTC

V: TRBV19
size: NA
D: TRBD1
J: TRBJ1-5
CDR3: CASSLLTGRQPQHF
DNA: TGTGCCAGTAGTTTACTGACAGGGCGACAGCCCCAGCATTTT

V: TRBV18
size: NA
D: NA
J: TRBJ2-1
CDR3: CASSRGDSLQFF
DNA: TGTGCCAGCTCACGGGGGGACAGTCTTCAGTTCTTC

V: TRBV7-2
size: few
D: NA
J: TRBJ1-3
CDR3: CASSLLVERWNTIYF
DNA: TGTGCCAGCAGCTTGCTTGTCGAGCGGTGGAACACCATATATTTT

V: TRBV5-1
size: NA
D: NA
J: TRBJ2-7
CDR3: CASSFPGGYEQYF
DNA: TGCGCCAGCAGCTTCCCAGGGGGGTACGAGCAGTACTTC

V: TRBV11-2
size: NA
D: NA
J: TRBJ1-4
CDR3: CASSPLGGSRANEKLFF
DNA: TGTGCCAGCAGCCCCCTAGGAGGGAGCAGGGCTAATGAAAAACTGTTTTTT

V: TRBV5-1
size: NA
D: NA
J: TRBJ2-5
CDR3: CASSLAWRETQYF
DNA: TGCGCCAGCAGCTTGGCCTGGAGAGAGACCCAGTACTTC

V: TRBV10-1
size: NA
D: NA
J: TRBJ2-7
CDR3: CASSDALGGHYEQYF
DNA: TGCGCCAGCAGTGATGCTCTCGGCGGGCACTACGAGCAGTACTTC

V: TRBV28
size: NA
D: TRBD1
J: TRBJ2-3
CDR3: CASSSLWGTGARVRDTQYF
DNA: TGTGCCAGCAGTTCTTTGTGGGGGACAGGGGCTAGAGTCAGAGATACGCAGTATTTT

V: TRBV3-1/TRBV3-2
size: few
D: NA
J: TRBJ2-7
CDR3: CASSQGSESSYEQYF
DNA: TGTGCCAGCAGCCAAGGCAGCGAGAGCTCCTACGAGCAGTACTTC

V: TRBV5-1
size: NA
D: TRBD1
J: TRBJ1-3
CDR3: CASSSVQGIFTGNTIYF
DNA: TGCGCCAGCAGCTCCGTACAGGGGATATTTACTGGAAACACCATATATTTT

V: TRBV6-4
size: NA
D: TRBD2
J: TRBJ2-1
CDR3: CASSGGTSGYNEQFF
DNA: TGTGCCAGCAGTGGTGGGACTAGCGGGTACAATGAGCAGTTCTTC

V: TRBV28
size: NA
D: TRBD1
J: TRBJ2-2
CDR3: CASRPSPGTGSGELFF
DNA: TGTGCCAGCAGGCCTTCCCCCGGGACAGGGTCCGGGGAGCTGTTTTTT

V: TRBV18
size: NA
D: NA
J: TRBJ2-2
CDR3: CASSPSSGNTGELFF
DNA: TGTGCCAGCTCACCTTCTTCGGGGAACACCGGGGAGCTGTTTTTT

V: TRBV28
size: NA
D: NA
J: TRBJ1-1
CDR3: CASSSWRVAFF
DNA: TGTGCCAGCAGTTCATGGAGGGTAGCTTTCTTT

V: TRBV15
size: NA
D: NA
J: TRBJ1-4
CDR3: CATSPTPGVSEEKLFF
DNA: TGTGCCACCAGCCCCACTCCAGGGGTGTCGGAAGAAAAACTGTTTTTT

V: TRBV10-3
size: NA
D: NA
J: TRBJ2-7
CDR3: CAISEWQGGPYEQYF
DNA: TGTGCCATCAGTGAGTGGCAGGGGGGACCCTACGAGCAGTACTTC

V: TRBV5-4
size: once
D: NA
J: TRBJ2-2
CDR3: CASSLQSPPGELFF
DNA: TGTGCCAGCAGCTTGCAATCCCCCCCCGGGGAGCTGTTTTTT

V: TRBV10-3
size: once
D: NA
J: TRBJ2-7
CDR3: CAIAASGASYEQYF
DNA: TGTGCCATCGCTGCATCTGGGGCCTCCTACGAGCAGTACTTC

V: TRBV6-4
size: NA
D: TRBD2
J: TRBJ2-1
CDR3: CASSISAGENNEQFF
DNA: TGTGCCAGCTCTATTTCAGCGGGAGAGAACAATGAGCAGTTCTTC

V: TRBV6-6
size: NA
D: TRBD1
J: TRBJ1-2
CDR3: CASSAGTGGVRYGYTF
DNA: TGTGCCAGCAGTGCCGGGACAGGGGGCGTTCGTTATGGCTACACCTTC

V: TRBV19
size: NA
D: TRBD1
J: TRBJ2-2
CDR3: CASSLPGGQRVTGELFF
DNA: TGTGCCAGTAGTCTCCCAGGGGGACAGAGAGTCACCGGGGAGCTGTTTTTT

V: TRBV5-1
size: few
D: TRBD1
J: TRBJ1-1
CDR3: CASNRDSGGISMNTEAFF
DNA: TGCGCCAGTAACAGAGACTCAGGGGGGATCTCTATGAACACTGAAGCTTTCTTT

V: TRBV18
size: few
D: NA
J: TRBJ1-1
CDR3: CASRTGTGRNTEAFF
DNA: TGTGCCAGCCGGACGGGCACAGGGAGGAACACTGAAGCTTTCTTT

V: TRBV28
size: NA
D: NA
J: TRBJ2-1
CDR3: CASSLSLEQFF
DNA: TGTGCCAGCAGTTTAAGCCTTGAGCAGTTCTTC

V: TRBV29-1
size: few
D: TRBD2
J: TRBJ2-5
CDR3: CSVEEQREAGRYF
DNA: TGCAGCGTTGAAGAACAGCGGGAGGCCGGCAGGTACTTC

V: TRBV28
size: NA
D: TRBD1
J: TRBJ2-7
CDR3: CASSILQGATFSYEQYF
DNA: TGTGCCAGCAGTATCCTACAGGGGGCTACATTCTCCTACGAGCAGTACTTC

V: TRBV10-3
size: once
D: NA
J: TRBJ1-5
CDR3: CAIRNGNQPQHF
DNA: TGTGCCATCAGAAACGGGAATCAGCCCCAGCATTTT

V: TRBV10-3
size: NA
D: NA
J: TRBJ1-2
CDR3: CAISPQENYGYTF
DNA: TGTGCCATCAGTCCACAGGAGAACTATGGCTACACCTTC

V: TRBV24-1
size: NA
D: TRBD2
J: TRBJ2-3
CDR3: CATGDSRGGHTDTQYF
DNA: TGTGCCACCGGAGACTCCCGGGGGGGCCACACAGATACGCAGTATTTT

V: TRBV2
size: NA
D: NA
J: TRBJ2-7
CDR3: CASRRDSYEQYF
DNA: TGTGCCAGCAGGCGGGATTCCTACGAGCAGTACTTC

V: TRBV19
size: NA
D: NA
J: TRBJ2-3
CDR3: CASSTLDSIGADTQYF
DNA: TGTGCCAGTAGTACCCTAGACTCGATCGGGGCAGATACGCAGTATTTT

V: TRBV2
size: NA
D: TRBD1
J: TRBJ1-2
CDR3: CASSEALGTGGDYGYTF
DNA: TGTGCCAGCAGTGAAGCGCTCGGGACAGGGGGCGACTATGGCTACACCTTC